Sequencing of this TCR beta chain was carried out in a study of T-cell memory formation after mild COVID-19. TCRdb reanalysed the 5' RACE reads using MiXCR and keeps one entry per CDR3 protein. The sample holds about 470,000 distinct CDR3 sequences, 18% seen once. Germline lookup yields CDR1 SNHLY and CDR2 FYNNEI. The length of the CDR3 is 15 residues. V was cut by 4 bases and J by 4 bases, with 15 bases left in between. Whole-study findings and limits: Pre-infection memory already had some responding clones, implying cross-reactive memory joined.

In its sample, this clonotype was seen a few times. The antigen remains unidentified. The TCR comes from an adult woman who had mild COVID-19 (a few samples of this study predate the infection). Cell type and time point are not known. Sample: PBMCs or a T cell subset sorted from them (not recorded which). This sequence joins TRBV2 and TRBJ2-3; TRBD1 is a possible D gene (5 bases). This chain's CDR3 is CASSAQGVVADTQYF. CDR3 DNA: TGTGCCAGCAGTGCTCAGGGCGTCGTCGCAGATACGCAGTATTTT.